The 5 T cell receptor beta chains below come from one sample, sequenced in a study of CD8 T cells in ankylosing spondylitis. A single record per CDR3 protein comes from TCRdb applying MiXCR to the 5' RACE reads. This table has around 300,000 distinct CDR3 sequences, about 9.9% appearing once. Material: blood, either unsorted or a sorted T cell fraction (not recorded which). These receptors originate from a female donor with ankylosing spondylitis or in good health (not recorded which).

Ten or more counts support this clonotype. This chain links TRBV12-3 or TRBV12-4 with TRBJ2-5; D is tentatively TRBD1 or TRBD2 (5 bases each). V lost 8 bases, J lost 4 bases, and 20 bases lay in between. This CDR3 has 15 residues. The CDR3 DNA sequence: TGTGCCAGCTGCGCGTCGGTTGCAGGGACAGAGACCCAGTACTTC. Protein product: CASCASVAGTETQYF.

This clonotype was recorded many times. This chain connects TRBV25-1 to TRBJ2-1, with 10 positions matching TRBD2. V was pared by 6 bases and J by 9 bases, with 8 bases of the junction left unmatched. CDR3 length: 14 residues. Germline V gives CDR1 MGHDK, CDR2 SYGVNS. CDR3 sequence reads: CASSLSGRFAEQFF. In nucleotides, the CDR3 is TGTGCCAGCAGCCTTAGCGGGAGGTTCGCTGAGCAGTTCTTC.

The chain couples TRBV7-2 to TRBJ2-1; D perhaps matches TRBD2 (5 bases). V was clipped by 7 bases and J by 6 bases, with 16 bases between them. CDR1 is SGHTA and CDR2 is FQGNSA in the germline V gene. The CDR3 sequence is 14 residues long. CDR3 bases: TGTGCCAGCACCCCCGGACTCTCCCCCAATGAGCAGTTCTTC. Protein: CASTPGLSPNEQFF.

The chain carries TRBV5-1 and TRBJ2-2; no reliable D call. Germline-derived CDR1 and CDR2 are SGHRS and YFSETQ. The CDR3 contains 14 residues. Trimming took off 7 bases at V and 1 base at J, with 11 bases between the two ends. As DNA, the CDR3 is TGCGCCAGCCTTCTTACTTTGAACACCGGGGAGCTGTTTTTT. This encodes CASLLTLNTGELFF.

This clonotype was observed at least ten times. J is TRBJ2-7 and V is TRBV20-1; D gene uncertain. Germline CDR1 is DFQATT and CDR2 is SNEGSKA (reference sequence). The germline V and J ends were trimmed by 5 bases and 6 bases, with 20 bases remaining between them. The CDR3 length is 14 residues. CDR3 in DNA: TGCAGTGCTCCCCTGTGGGGAACTGATGGCGAGCAGTACTTC. Protein sequence: CSAPLWGTDGEQYF.